Below, 12 T cell receptor beta chains from the same sample are listed, as sequenced in a study of T-cell reconstitution after alpha-beta-depleted transplantation in children. Unique molecular identifiers were built into the TCRbeta library. TCRdb used MiXCR to reprocess the PCR reads, holding one entry per CDR3 protein. Found here are about 500,000 distinct CDR3 sequences, approximately 29% of them singletons; the top ten hold around 2.3%. The material sequenced was PBMCs from the stem cell graft donor, taken from the stem cell graft. Receptors were obtained from a human donor who donated a stem cell graft to a child with aplastic anemia.

This clonotype showed up just a few times. The chain joins TRBV3-1 to TRBJ2-1; D is uncertain. Deletions cut 4 bases from V and 7 bases from J, with 8 bases between. The CDR3 consists of 12 residues. The V gene's germline CDR1 is LGHDT and CDR2 YNNKEL (reference sequence). The CDR3 coding sequence is TGTGCCAGCAGCCCATCCTGGAATGAGCAGTTCTTC. This gives the protein CASSPSWNEQFF.

This chain connects TRBV20-1 to TRBJ2-1; TRBD2 agrees at 13 bases. This CDR3 contains 15 residues. Germline CDR1 is DFQATT and CDR2 is SNEGSKA (reference sequence). J lost 7 bases, V lost 0 bases, and 3 bases had no gene match. CDR3: CSARDRTSGSNEQFF. As DNA, the CDR3 is TGCAGTGCTAGAGATCGGACTAGCGGGAGTAATGAGCAGTTCTTC.

The chain is built from TRBV7-2 and TRBJ2-3, with TRBD1 matching 9 bases. V trimming: 5 bases; J trimming: 6 bases; junction bases outside the gene matches: 12. The germline V gene encodes CDR1 SGHTA and CDR2 FQGNSA. The CDR3 covers 16 residues. The CDR3, as DNA: TGTGCCAGCAGCGGCACCGGGACAGGGCTCCGGGATACGCAGTATTTT. Translating gives CASSGTGTGLRDTQYF.

Only a few counts were recorded for this clonotype. The chain carries TRBV30 and TRBJ2-7; D might be TRBD1 (6 bases). Germline CDR1 GTSNPN, CDR2 SVGIG (reference sequence). The V gene lost 5 bases and the J gene lost 0 bases, with 14 bases spanning the gap. The CDR3 sequence is 14 residues long. The CDR3 region has the DNA TGTGCCTGGGGGAACAGGGTCTCCTCCTACGAGCAGTACTTC. Translating it yields CAWGNRVSSYEQYF. The full variable domain, completed using reference TRBV30 and TRBJ2-7, is SQTIHQWPATLVQPVGSPLSLECTVEGTSNPNLYWYRQAAGRGLQLLFYSVGIGQISSEVPQNLSASRPQDRQFILSSKKLLLSDSGFYLCAWGNRVSSYEQYFGPGTRLTVT.

This clonotype was detected a few times. The V call is TRBV24-1, the J call TRBJ2-1; D gene unclear. Deletions cut 0 bases from V and 4 bases from J, with 6 bases between. CDR1 KGHDR and CDR2 SFDVKD come from the germline V gene. This CDR3 spans 14 amino acids. The DNA of the CDR3 is TGTGCCACCAGTGATTTGAGCAGTTACAATGAGCAGTTCTTC. Translating it yields CATSDLSSYNEQFF.

This rearrangement joins TRBV5-6 to TRBJ2-7, with TRBD1 identical over 10 bases. The CDR3 has 18 residues. CDR1 and CDR2 from the germline V gene are SGHDT and YYEEEE. V shed 2 bases and J 7 bases; nucleotides not matched to a gene: 18. DNA for the CDR3: TGTGCCAGCAGCTTTTTCGTCGAAGGAGACAGGGGGCTTCCAGAGCAGTACTTC. This gives the protein CASSFFVEGDRGLPEQYF.

The rearrangement uses TRBV5-1 and TRBJ1-2; no clear D gene. The germline gives CDR1 SGHRS, CDR2 YFSETQ. Trimming removed 0 bases at V and 7 bases at J, with 19 bases between. The CDR3 extends over 16 amino acids. Here the CDR3 reads CASSLVTGKGSPGYTF. In DNA, the CDR3 is TGCGCCAGCAGCTTGGTAACTGGGAAAGGTTCCCCTGGCTACACCTTC.

CDR3 DNA sequence: TGTGCCAGCAGTCCTCTGAGGCGGGCGGGAGCGGGTTACAATGAGCAGTTCTTC. Protein: CASSPLRRAGAGYNEQFF. The chain combines TRBV27 with TRBJ2-1; TRBD2 matches 7 bases. CDR3 length: 18 amino acids. Trimming removed 5 bases from V and 4 bases from J; junction bases left unmatched: 17. Germline lookup yields CDR1 MNHEY and CDR2 SMNVEV (reference sequence).

This clonotype was seen only a few times. The V and J genes are TRBV5-1 and TRBJ1-6, with TRBD1 matching 10 bases. The CDR3 contains 15 residues. The J segment lost 10 bases and the V segment lost 5 bases, leaving 9 bases of the junction unmatched. Germline V gene data show CDR1 as SGHRS and CDR2 as YFSETQ. The CDR3 protein is CASSVGTGVNSPLHF. Written as DNA, the CDR3 is TGCGCCAGCAGTGTCGGGACAGGGGTTAACTCACCCCTCCACTTT.

This clonotype has more than one count but fewer than ten. The chain is built from TRBV15 and TRBJ2-7; TRBD1 matches 7 bases. This CDR3 comprises 14 residues. Germline V gene data show CDR1 as LNHNV and CDR2 as YYDKDF (reference sequence). The V and J ends lost 1 base and 6 bases, in that order; junction bases with no gene match: 6. In DNA, the CDR3 is TGTGCCACCAGCAGAGTGACAGGGTCCAGCGAGCAGTACTTC. Translated: CATSRVTGSSEQYF. The variable domain in full, completed from reference TRBV15 and TRBJ2-7, reads DAMVIQNPRYQVTQFGKPVTLSCSQTLNHNVMYWYQQKSSQAPKLLFHYYDKDFNNEADTPDNFQSRRPNTSFCFLDIRSPGLGDTAMYLCATSRVTGSSEQYFGPGTRLTVT.

V is TRBV6-1 and J is TRBJ2-1; 7 nucleotides match TRBD1. Germline values: CDR1 MNHNS, CDR2 SASEGT. Germline trimming cut 7 bases from V and 0 bases from J; bases unmatched to any gene: 6. This CDR3 has 15 residues. The CDR3 sequence: CASTRAGGSYNEQFF. The DNA of the CDR3 is TGTGCCAGCACCCGGGCAGGGGGCTCCTACAATGAGCAGTTCTTC.

This clonotype was seen only a few times. The CDR3 protein is CASSFRYQPQHF. The DNA for the CDR3 is TGTGCCAGCAGTTTTAGGTATCAGCCCCAGCATTTT. The chain couples TRBV12-3 or TRBV12-4 to TRBJ1-5; D ambiguous. This CDR3 region has 12 residues. The germline V and J ends were trimmed by 3 bases and 5 bases, with 5 bases remaining between them.